This T cell receptor (beta chain) stems from a study of blood T cells in healthy people across ages. A second PCR of roughly 6 to 12 cycles used a sample-barcoded 5' primer and a J-beta primer mix. MiXCR, run by TCRdb on the 5' RACE reads, gives a single entry per CDR3 protein. The sample holds 1.5 million or so distinct CDR3 sequences, 35% to 45% seen once. The germline gives CDR1 SNHLY, CDR2 FYNNEI. J lost 5 bases, V lost 5 bases, and 8 bases had no gene match. The CDR3 is made up of 14 amino acids. This TCR derives from a woman under 30 in good health. V usage is TRBV2 and J usage is TRBJ2-7; TRBD1 matches at 8 bases. The source material was blood. CDR3 bases: TGTGCCAGCAGTAGTCCGGGACAGGTGGACGAGCAGTACTTC. Protein sequence: CASSSPGQVDEQYF.